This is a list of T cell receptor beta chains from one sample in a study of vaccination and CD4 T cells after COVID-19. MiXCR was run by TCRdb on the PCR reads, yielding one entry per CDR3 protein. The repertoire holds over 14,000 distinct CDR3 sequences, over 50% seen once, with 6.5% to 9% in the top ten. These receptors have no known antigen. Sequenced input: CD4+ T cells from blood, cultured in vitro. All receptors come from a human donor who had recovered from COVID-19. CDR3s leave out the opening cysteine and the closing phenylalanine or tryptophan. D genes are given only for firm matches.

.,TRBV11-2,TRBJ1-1,ASSLSEAAGAF
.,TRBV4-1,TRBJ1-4,ASSQVSTVEKLF
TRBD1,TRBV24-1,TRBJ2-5,ATSDGQGGVETQY
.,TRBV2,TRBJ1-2,ASSVRTDYGYT
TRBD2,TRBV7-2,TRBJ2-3,ASSSDGLAGFHFSTDTQY
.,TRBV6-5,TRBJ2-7,ASSYSGISYEQY
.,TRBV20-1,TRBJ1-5,SARLTNQPQH
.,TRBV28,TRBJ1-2,ASILRRGALNYGYT
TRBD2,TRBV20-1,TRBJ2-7,SAREGTSGGYEQY
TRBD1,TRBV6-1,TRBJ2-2,ASRSGTANTGELF
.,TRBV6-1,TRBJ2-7,ASRSWGSEAYEQY
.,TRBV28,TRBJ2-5,ASSLGGRETQY
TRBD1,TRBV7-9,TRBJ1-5,ASSPTGANNQPQH
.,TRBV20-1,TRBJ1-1,SASRVADTEAF
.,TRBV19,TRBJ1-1,ASRPLGNTEAF
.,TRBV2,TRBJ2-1,ASIIIYNEQF
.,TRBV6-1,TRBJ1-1,ASREQGWTEAF
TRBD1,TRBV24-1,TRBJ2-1,ATSDRGQGQINEQF
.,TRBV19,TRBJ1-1,ASSPSIRGTEAF
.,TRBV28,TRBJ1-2,ASRADRGYT
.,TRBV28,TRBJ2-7,ASSLSAGEQY
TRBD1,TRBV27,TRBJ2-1,ASSLGTTGGRTF